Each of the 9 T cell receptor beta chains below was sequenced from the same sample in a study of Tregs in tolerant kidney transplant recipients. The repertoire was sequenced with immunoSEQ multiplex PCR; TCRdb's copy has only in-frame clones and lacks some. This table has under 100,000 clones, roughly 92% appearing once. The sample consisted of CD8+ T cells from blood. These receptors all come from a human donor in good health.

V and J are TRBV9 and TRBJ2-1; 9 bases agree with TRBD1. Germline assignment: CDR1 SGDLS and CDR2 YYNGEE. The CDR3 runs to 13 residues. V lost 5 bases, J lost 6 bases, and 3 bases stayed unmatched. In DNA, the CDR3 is TGTGCCAGCAGACAGGGGGCGTCCAATGAGCAGTTCTTC. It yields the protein CASRQGASNEQFF.

The chain's CDR3 is CASSSADRDPEAFF. As DNA, the CDR3 is TGTGCCAGCAGCTCGGCGGACAGGGACCCTGAAGCTTTCTTT. V and J are TRBV5-4 and TRBJ1-1; TRBD1 aligns across 8 bases. This CDR3 region has 14 residues. CDR1 SGHNT and CDR2 YYREEE come from the germline V gene (reference sequence). The V and J ends lost 3 bases and 6 bases, in that order; junction bases with no gene match: 7.

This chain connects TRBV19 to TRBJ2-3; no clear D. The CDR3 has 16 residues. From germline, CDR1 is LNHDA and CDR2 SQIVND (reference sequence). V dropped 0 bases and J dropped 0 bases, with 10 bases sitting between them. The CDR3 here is CASSIDEAFSTDTQYF. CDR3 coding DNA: TGTGCCAGTAGTATAGATGAGGCCTTTAGCACAGATACGCAGTATTTT. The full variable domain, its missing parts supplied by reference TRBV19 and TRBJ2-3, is DGGITQSPKYLFRKEGQNVTLSCEQNLNHDAMYWYRQDPGQGLRLIYYSQIVNDFQKGDIAEGYSVSREKKESFPLTVTSAQKNPTAFYLCASSIDEAFSTDTQYFGPGTRLTVL.

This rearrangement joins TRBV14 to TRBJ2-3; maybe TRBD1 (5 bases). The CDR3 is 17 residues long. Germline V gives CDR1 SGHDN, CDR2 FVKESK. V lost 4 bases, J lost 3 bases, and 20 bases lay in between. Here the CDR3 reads CASSLFSIQGWTDTQYF. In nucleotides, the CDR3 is TGTGCCAGCAGCCTCTTCTCTATCCAGGGTTGGACAGATACGCAGTATTTT. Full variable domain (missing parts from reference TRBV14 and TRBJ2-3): EAGVTQFPSHSVIEKGQTVTLRCDPISGHDNLYWYRRVMGKEIKFLLHFVKESKQDESGMPNNRFLAERTGGTYSTLKVQPAELEDSGVYFCASSLFSIQGWTDTQYFGPGTRLTVL.

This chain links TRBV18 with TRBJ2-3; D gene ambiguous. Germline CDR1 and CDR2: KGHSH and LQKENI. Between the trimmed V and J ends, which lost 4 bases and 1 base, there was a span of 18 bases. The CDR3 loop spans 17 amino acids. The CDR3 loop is CASSRPSPREGTDTQYF. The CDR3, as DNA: TGTGCCAGCTCACGGCCGAGCCCAAGGGAAGGCACAGATACGCAGTATTTT.

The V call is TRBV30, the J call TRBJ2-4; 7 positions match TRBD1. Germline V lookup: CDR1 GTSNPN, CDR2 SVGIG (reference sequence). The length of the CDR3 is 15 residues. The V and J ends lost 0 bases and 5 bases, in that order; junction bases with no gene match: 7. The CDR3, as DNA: TGTGCCTGGAGTGTACGAGGGGGCGCTGAAAACATTCAGTACTTC. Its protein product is CAWSVRGGAENIQYF.

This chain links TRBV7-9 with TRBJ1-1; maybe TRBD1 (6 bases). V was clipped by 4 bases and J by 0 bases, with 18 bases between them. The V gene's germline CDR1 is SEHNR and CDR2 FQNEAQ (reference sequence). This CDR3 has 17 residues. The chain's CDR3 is CASSSRQEAFMNTEAFF. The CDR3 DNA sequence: TGTGCCAGCAGCTCCAGACAGGAAGCCTTCATGAACACTGAAGCTTTCTTT.

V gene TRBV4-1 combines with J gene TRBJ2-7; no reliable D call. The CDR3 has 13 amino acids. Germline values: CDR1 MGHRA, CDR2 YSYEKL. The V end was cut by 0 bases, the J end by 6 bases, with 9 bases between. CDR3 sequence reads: CASSQDPETEQYF. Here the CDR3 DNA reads TGCGCCAGCAGCCAAGACCCCGAAACCGAGCAGTACTTC.

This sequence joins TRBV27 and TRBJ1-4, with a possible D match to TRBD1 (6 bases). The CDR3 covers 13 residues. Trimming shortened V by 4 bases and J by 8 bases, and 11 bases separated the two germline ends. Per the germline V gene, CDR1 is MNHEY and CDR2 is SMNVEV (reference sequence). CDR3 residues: CASSSQGGEKLFF. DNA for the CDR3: TGTGCCAGCAGTTCACAGGGAGGGGAAAAACTGTTTTTT.